This T cell receptor (beta chain) was recovered during a study of blood T cell repertoires in COVID-19 (dated by TCRdb to about 2020). Study-level background: Samples from collaborators originated in the United States, Italy and Spain and spanned both the acute and convalescent phases of COVID-19. The prospective study material was composed of cDNA or gDNA derived from T cells, B-cell-depleted T cells, or PBMCs. Deeply sampled blood TCRbeta repertoires from subjects exposed to, actively infected with, or recovered from COVID-19 were included in the dataset. The repertoires were released in a freely available public database intended as a resource for research on the immune response to SARS-CoV-2. Samples were obtained from the ongoing ImmuneRACE study (first 160 participants) and from about 1,300 subjects provided by 6 global collaborators. A de-identified subject ID, COVID-19 status, age in years and sex were almost always included in the sample metadata. Where HLA class I and class II types were available, the types were taken from metadata supplied by the sample provider, not from assay-based typing. Paper-wide results and their limitations: The quantity of clinical and demographic metadata differed by source and by participant and was supplied without curation.

TCRbeta CDR3 regions were amplified from genomic DNA using the immunoSEQ Assay, a bias-controlled multiplex PCR. The paper's processing steps were these. Nucleated cell counts per sample were estimated from amplification of reference gene primers within the assay. Sequence reads were collapsed and filtered to measure the absolute abundance of every unique TCRbeta CDR3 rearrangement. For each sample, productive Simpson clonality was calculated as the square root of Simpson's diversity index across productive rearrangements. The clones in this table, taken by TCRdb from immuneACCESS, are in-frame only. Not every clone is retained; where verified, under half of the shortfall comes from an unresolved V gene, and the cause of the rest is unknown. V, J and clone size were drawn from that table, and D and trimming were deduced from the DNA. The sample contains just over 250,000 clones, roughly nine tenths of them found a single time. Approximately 9.4% of the sample is taken by the ten largest.

Details on this clone: Its antigen is unknown. Base qualities are missing; no much larger clone stands one base away.

CDR1 and CDR2 (LNHDA, SQIVND) derive from the germline V gene (reference sequence). V sheds 4 bases and J sheds 10 bases, leaving 8 bases between their ends. Spanning cysteine to phenylalanine, the CDR3 consists of 11 amino acids. CDR3 DNA is the only sequence kept; it has 33 bases, read in frame from the first base. Another Seattle source contributed samples from volunteer blood donors who had recovered from COVID-19. Whole blood was collected in K2EDTA tubes by collaborating institutions according to the institutions' own protocols. For TCRbeta analysis, collaborators shipped samples as frozen whole blood, isolated PBMCs, or DNA extracted from either of those sample types.

The sequence was obtained from a man in his forties who had recovered from COVID-19. Sequences were obtained from peripheral blood. Rearrangement joined TRBV19 to TRBJ2-1; the D gene is not confidently resolved. Here the CDR3 is given as CASSKSAEQFF. The DNA is as follows: TGTGCCAGTAGTAAATCAGCGGAGCAGTTCTTC.